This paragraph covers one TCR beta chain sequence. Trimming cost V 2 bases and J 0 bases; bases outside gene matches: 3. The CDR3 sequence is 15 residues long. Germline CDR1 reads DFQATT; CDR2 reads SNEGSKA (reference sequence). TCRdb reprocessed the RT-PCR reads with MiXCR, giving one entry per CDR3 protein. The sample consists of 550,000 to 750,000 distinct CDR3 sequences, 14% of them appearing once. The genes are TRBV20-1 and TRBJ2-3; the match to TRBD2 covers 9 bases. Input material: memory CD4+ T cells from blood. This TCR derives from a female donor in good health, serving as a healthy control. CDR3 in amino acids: CSARKAGGSTDTQYF. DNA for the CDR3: TGCAGTGCTAGAAAAGCGGGGGGCAGCACAGATACGCAGTATTTT.